This T cell receptor (beta chain) originates from a study of molecular identifiers for immune sequencing clone quantification. MiXCR, applied by TCRdb to the PCR reads, yields one record per CDR3 protein. Of about 510,000 distinct CDR3 sequences listed, about 22% were seen once; the top ten hold 0.7% to 0.95%. V was pared by 3 bases and J by 1 base, with 12 bases between. The germline gives CDR1 MNHEY, CDR2 SMNVEV (reference sequence). This CDR3 is built from 15 residues. Material for sequencing was naive CD8+ T cells from blood, with Jurkat cell RNA spiked in. Documented subset: FACS-sorted CD8+CD4-CCR7+CD45RA+ naive T cells. The TCR was taken from a human donor in good health. Some libraries in this study had Jurkat cell RNA spiked in. The chain has TRBV27 and TRBJ2-5; D gene ambiguous. The CDR3 protein is CASSFSPVLQETQYF. The CDR3 coding sequence is TGTGCCAGCAGTTTTTCCCCCGTACTCCAAGAGACCCAGTACTTC.